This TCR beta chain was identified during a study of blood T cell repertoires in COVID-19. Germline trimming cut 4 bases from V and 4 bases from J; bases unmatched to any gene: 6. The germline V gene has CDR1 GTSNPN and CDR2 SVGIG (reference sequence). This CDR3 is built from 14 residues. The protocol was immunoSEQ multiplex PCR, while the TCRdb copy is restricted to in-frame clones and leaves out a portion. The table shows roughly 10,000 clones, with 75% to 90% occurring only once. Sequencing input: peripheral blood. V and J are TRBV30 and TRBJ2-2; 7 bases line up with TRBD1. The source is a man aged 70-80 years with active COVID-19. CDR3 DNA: TGTGCCTGGAACAGGGGCAGGCCCACCGGGGAGCTGTTTTTT. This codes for CAWNRGRPTGELFF. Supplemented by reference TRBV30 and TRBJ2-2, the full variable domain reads SQTIHQWPATLVQPVGSPLSLECTVEGTSNPNLYWYRQAAGRGLQLLFYSVGIGQISSEVPQNLSASRPQDRQFILSSKKLLLSDSGFYLCAWNRGRPTGELFFGEGSRLTVL.